Listed here is a single T cell receptor beta chain. The sample is drawn from a study of T cells in narcolepsy. Germline assignment: CDR1 SGHTS and CDR2 YDEGEE. Trimming cost V 4 bases and J 18 bases; bases outside gene matches: 15. The CDR3 extends over 15 amino acids. Sequenced by immunoSEQ multiplex PCR; TCRdb stores in-frame clones only, minus some. The sample consists of fewer than 40,000 clones, 81% of them appearing once. The sample comprised memory (CD45RA-) CD4+ T cells from blood. The V call is TRBV5-8, the J call TRBJ1-6, with 11 bases matching TRBD1. This sequence originates from a human donor in good health. The CDR3 sequence: CASSLGRTGGETGHF. The CDR3 nucleotides are TGTGCCAGCAGCCTAGGTCGGACAGGGGGCGAAACAGGCCACTTT.